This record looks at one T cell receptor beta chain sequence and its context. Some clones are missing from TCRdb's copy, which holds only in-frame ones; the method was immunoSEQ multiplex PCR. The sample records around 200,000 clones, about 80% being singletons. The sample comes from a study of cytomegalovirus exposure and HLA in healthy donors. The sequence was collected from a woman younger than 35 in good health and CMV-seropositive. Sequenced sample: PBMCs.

The chain's CDR3 is CASSYQSTDTQYF. The CDR3 DNA reads TGTGCCAGCAGTTACCAGTCCACAGATACGCAGTATTTT. J is TRBJ2-3 and V is TRBV6-5; no clear D gene. This CDR3 region has 13 residues. In germline, CDR1 is MNHEY, CDR2 SVGAGI. Between the trimmed V and J ends, which lost 2 bases and 2 bases, there was a span of 5 bases.